Reported below is one T cell receptor beta chain. Its antigen is still unknown. Base qualities were left out, and no much larger clone turns up one base away. High-throughput TCR beta sequencing profiled peripheral blood CD8+ and CD4+ T cells from healthy donors, Susac syndrome patients and multiple sclerosis patients. Susac syndrome patients met recently defined diagnostic criteria for definite or probable disease. Bulk CD8+ and CD4+ T cells were purified by magnetic negative isolation, while CD8+ TEMRA cells were enriched using FACS. Blood was collected in EDTA tubes and processed within 24 hours, with PBMCs isolated through density gradient centrifugation. PBMCs intended for TCR sequencing were cryopreserved in liquid nitrogen and thawed later in a water bath at 37 degrees C. The sorted or isolated CD4+, CD8+ and CD8+ TEMRA cells had a purity of 90% or higher. The sample is drawn from a study of CD8 T cells in Susac syndrome (dated by TCRdb to between 2018 and 2021). Turning to the overall study: Among the Susac syndrome patients who were sequenced, clinically active disease was present in more than 5 and clinical remission was observed in roughly eight. The study used repertoire sequencing to test whether antigen drove CD8+ T cell activation and differentiation in Susac syndrome. At the time of blood withdrawal, Susac syndrome patients were either therapy-naive, taking corticosteroids (with some also receiving IVIg), or on IVIg alone.

The CDR3, from cysteine to phenylalanine, totals 16 residues. Here the CDR3 DNA is all that survives: 48 bases in frame from base 1. At the junction V is shortened by 5 bases and J by 2 bases, with 13 bases in between. Reading the germline V gene gives CDR1 SGHTA and CDR2 FQGTGA. The paper as a whole reports these results and caveats: In patients with Susac syndrome, the CD4+ T cell repertoire showed no detectable clonal expansion. The study acknowledged that relatively few individuals were included in the TCR sequencing and HLA analysis.

RNA was extracted using the RNeasy kit, and about 0.45 to 1 ug of the RNA was reverse transcribed with random hexamers. The immunoSEQ multiplex PCR assay, covering 54 Vbeta and 13 Jbeta segments, was used to amplify TCR beta CDR3 regions. PCR amplification bias was corrected by using a synthetic template baseline for primer optimization and computational correction. The study's own analysis went as follows. Reads were annotated to V, D and J genes per IMGT and analyzed with immunoSEQ Analyzer, keeping only productive sequences. To calculate clonality, Shannon entropy was normalized by log2 of the number of productive unique sequences and then subtracted from one. For each patient and control, public and private clones were evaluated among the 100 most prevalent clones. Clones were defined as Susac-specific if absent from the healthy and MS cohorts, from around 1,100 published viral clones and from other ImmuneACCESS disease sequences. The public reads were reprocessed in TCRdb via fastp at Q25 and MiXCR, keeping in-frame beta chains. Here each entry gathers all rows of one CDR3 protein and keeps the most common genes and DNA. The V and J calls follow TCRdb's processing rather than the paper's. The sample table contains around 170,000 distinct CDR3 sequences; only one count was recorded for 95% to 96% of them. The top ten clonotypes cover about 0.13% of the sample.

The receptor chain draws on TRBV7-3 and TRBJ2-6; D gene: possibly TRBD1, on 6 matching bases. The TCR was taken from a human donor with Susac syndrome. The sequenced material came from CD4+ T cells from PBMCs. The CDR3 region: CASSTEQGTGANVLTF. Here is the DNA: TGTGCCAGCAGCACCGAACAGGGAACTGGGGCCAACGTCCTGACTTTC.